This record looks at one T cell receptor beta chain sequence and its context. The specificity of this receptor is unknown. Base-call qualities are not available, and no considerably larger clone is one nucleotide away. The data originate from a study of T-cell reconstitution after alpha-beta-depleted transplantation in children (dated by TCRdb to about 2016). Regarding the study in general: Using TCR repertoire profiling, the study quantitatively followed how T-cell immune reconstitution unfolded in children after TCRalphabeta/CD19-depleted allogeneic hematopoietic cell transplantation. The investigation overall reported the following: Over subsequent months, a decline in hyperexpanded clone frequencies was noted, and after one year, T-cell counts and TCRbeta diversity were mostly ascribed to newly produced T cells. The apparently early recovery of alphabetaT-cell counts about two months after transplant reportedly depended on only several hundred rapidly expanded clones that came from non-depleted graft cells. The high TCRbeta diversity at day 60 in some patients was ascribed to recipient T cells and intrathymic progenitors that had survived conditioning.

Libraries were built with PCR. Reads for this sample came from an Illumina HiSeq 2500. TCR library preparation used molecular barcoding, with unique molecular identifiers applied to normalize quantification of the TCRbeta repertoire. TCRdb reworked the public reads: Q25 trimming with fastp, MiXCR clone assembly, productive beta chains retained. Records with the same CDR3 protein are collapsed into one entry carrying the most frequent genes and DNA. Counted in this sample were about 300,000 distinct CDR3 sequences; 6% to 10% of them appeared once. The ten largest make up approximately 8.2% of the sample. The label giving this sample's treatment or condition can be read as: allogeneic hematopoietic cell transplantation with graft depleted of TCRalphabeta T cells and CD19 B cells. The children who served as transplant recipients had been given grafts of TCRalphabeta/CD19-depleted allogeneic hematopoietic cells.

V is reduced by 0 bases and J by 5 bases, leaving a spacing of 12 bases between them. The CDR1 and CDR2 encoded by the germline V gene are SGHDT and YYEEEE. The CDR3, from cysteine to phenylalanine, totals 14 residues. Kept here is only the CDR3 DNA, which spans 42 bases and is read in frame from base 1. The chain links TRBV5-6 with TRBJ2-7; the D gene assignment is ambiguous. This sequence originates from a female patient younger than 10 who had a stem cell transplant for Fanconi anemia, so the T cells may come from the graft donor. The input for sequencing was peripheral blood, taken 360 days after TCRalphabeta/CD19-depleted stem cell transplant. The CDR3 in this case is CASSLGGRANEQYF. The DNA sequence follows: TGTGCCAGCAGCTTGGGTGGTCGGGCGAACGAGCAGTACTTC.